These 32 T cell receptor beta chains were sequenced from one sample in a study of control samples from healthy donors and cancer patients. Assay used: immunoSEQ multiplex PCR; TCRdb lists only in-frame clones, some missing. The data show 90,000 to 150,000 clones, about 91% seen once. The sequencing input was blood. The origin of the receptors is a man in his forties in good health.

CDR3 sequence (DNA): TGTGCCAGCAGTGAAGTGGGACAGGGTTTTGGTCCCCAGCATTTT. Protein: CASSEVGQGFGPQHF. This chain joins TRBV6-1 and TRBJ1-5; the match to TRBD1 covers 9 bases. J was trimmed by 10 bases and V by 1 base; bases with no gene match: 8. Per germline, CDR1 MNHNS and CDR2 SASEGT. The CDR3 covers 15 residues.

The rearrangement uses TRBV10-2 and TRBJ2-1; D is possibly TRBD1 (5 bases). This CDR3 region has 12 residues. The germline V and J ends were trimmed by 0 bases and 14 bases, with 11 bases remaining between them. Per germline, CDR1 WSHSY and CDR2 SAAADI. CDR3 region: CASSESSQGKFF. In DNA form, the CDR3 reads TGCGCCAGCAGTGAGTCGAGTCAGGGAAAGTTCTTC.

The genes are TRBV11-1 and TRBJ1-2, with D possibly matching TRBD1 (5 bases). The germline gives CDR1 SGHAT, CDR2 FQDESV (reference sequence). Between the trimmed V and J ends, which lost 4 bases and 8 bases, there was a span of 23 bases. The CDR3 is 16 amino acids. In nucleotides, the CDR3 is TGTGCCAGCAGCTCACTTCTCCCGGGTACTCGGGGCGGCTACACCTTC. This codes for CASSSLLPGTRGGYTF. The full variable domain, completed using reference TRBV11-1 and TRBJ1-2, is EAEVAQSPRYKITEKSQAVAFWCDPISGHATLYWYRQILGQGPELLVQFQDESVVDDSQLPKDRFSAERLKGVDSTLKIQPAELGDSAMYLCASSSLLPGTRGGYTFGSGTRLTVV.

In this sample, this clone turned up once. V is TRBV6-6 and J is TRBJ1-5; D not certain. Trimming took off 0 bases at V and 5 bases at J, with 14 bases between the two ends. Germline assignment: CDR1 MNHNY and CDR2 SVGAGI (reference sequence). CDR3 size: 16 residues. The CDR3 DNA is TGTGCCAGCAGTTACTCGAGTCAGGCTCTTTATCAGCCCCAGCATTTT. As protein: CASSYSSQALYQPQHF.

This clone was picked up one time. The J gene is TRBJ2-3, the V gene TRBV2; D might be TRBD2 (5 bases). Germline V gene data show CDR1 as SNHLY and CDR2 as FYNNEI. The V and J ends lost 11 bases and 1 base respectively, with 19 bases between them. The CDR3 has 15 amino acids. CDR3 amino acids: CAYPTTAGRTDTQYF. CDR3 nucleotides: TGTGCCTACCCTACTACGGCGGGCCGCACAGATACGCAGTATTTT.

V and J are TRBV10-3 and TRBJ2-1, with D perhaps TRBD2 (7 bases). The CDR3 has 15 amino acids. Germline V gene lookup returns CDR1 ENHRY and CDR2 SYGVKD. V dropped 11 bases and J dropped 6 bases, with 23 bases sitting between them. The CDR3 nucleotides read TGTGCCGTCTCCCCTTGGGGGGGGGCCCGCAATGAGCAGTTCTTC. This sequence encodes CAVSPWGGARNEQFF.

V is TRBV18 and J is TRBJ1-1; a weak D match, TRBD1 (5 bases). CDR1 and CDR2 from the germline V gene are KGHSH and LQKENI. Deletions cut 6 bases from V and 6 bases from J, with 17 bases between. The length of the CDR3 is 14 residues. The CDR3 protein is CASSPGPLGSEAFF. CDR3 DNA: TGTGCCAGCTCCCCGGGGCCCCTTGGTTCTGAAGCTTTCTTT.

J is TRBJ1-3 and V is TRBV7-2; 7 bases are shared with TRBD1. Looked up from germline, CDR1 is SGHTA and CDR2 is FQGNSA. Losses at the gene ends were 4 bases for V and 0 bases for J; bases not matched to a gene: 9. The CDR3 loop spans 17 amino acids. The CDR3 spells CASSSLAGTASGNTIYF. Written as DNA, the CDR3 is TGTGCCAGCAGCTCATTGGCCGGGACAGCCTCTGGAAACACCATATATTTT.

The chain uses TRBV6-1 and TRBJ2-7, with 11 bases lining up with TRBD2. V lost 6 bases and J lost 6; bases outside the gene matches: 4. The CDR3 loop spans 13 amino acids. Looked up from germline, CDR1 is MNHNS and CDR2 is SASEGT. The CDR3: CASRSGTSGEQYF. In DNA form, the CDR3 reads TGTGCCAGCAGGTCCGGGACTAGCGGCGAGCAGTACTTC.

The rearrangement links TRBV6-5 to TRBJ1-2; 10 positions agree with TRBD1. V lost 7 bases and J lost 7; bases outside the gene matches: 6. This CDR3 region has 13 residues. Germline lookup yields CDR1 MNHEY and CDR2 SVGAGI. CDR3 region: CASKATGGFGYTF. The DNA for the CDR3 is TGTGCCAGCAAGGCGACAGGGGGCTTTGGCTACACCTTC.

The V call is TRBV28, the J call TRBJ1-2; a weak D match, TRBD1 (6 bases). Germline CDR1 and CDR2: MDHEN and SYDVKM. This CDR3 spans 15 amino acids. Trimming took 4 bases from V and 8 from J, leaving 20 bases between them. The DNA for the CDR3 is TGTGCCAGCAGTTCGCAGGGAGTCCTACAGGGCGGCTACACCTTC. As protein: CASSSQGVLQGGYTF.

This chain joins TRBV7-3 and TRBJ2-6; 9 bases match TRBD1. CDR1 and CDR2 (germline): SGHTA, FQGTGA. The CDR3 is 16 residues long. Unmatched junction bases numbered 4, after V lost 5 bases and J lost 2 bases. The CDR3 reads CASSPRQGAGANVLTF. The CDR3 bases are TGTGCCAGCAGCCCGCGACAGGGGGCTGGGGCCAACGTCCTGACTTTC. The whole variable domain, filled in from reference TRBV7-3 and TRBJ2-6, reads GAGVSQTPSNKVTEKGKYVELRCDPISGHTALYWYRQSLGQGPEFLIYFQGTGAADDSGLPNDRFFAVRPEGSVSTLKIQRTERGDSAVYLCASSPRQGAGANVLTFGAGSRLTVL.

CDR3 bases: TGTGCCAGCAGCTTAGGGCTAGGCGCCCTCGGGGCCCAAGAGACCCAGTACTTC. Translation gives CASSLGLGALGAQETQYF. The chain joins TRBV11-3 to TRBJ2-5; D could derive from TRBD1 or TRBD2 (5 bases each). The CDR3 is 18 amino acids. Germline values: CDR1 SGHNT, CDR2 YENEEA. Trimming left V 1 base short and J 1 base short, with 19 bases between.

V usage is TRBV14 and J usage is TRBJ2-3; D may be TRBD2 (7 bases). Germline assignment: CDR1 SGHDN and CDR2 FVKESK. The CDR3 totals 17 residues. Trimming cost V 0 bases and J 2 bases, with 15 bases left between them. CDR3 DNA sequence: TGTGCCAGCAGCCAAGATGGGGGGGCCCCCCCCACAGATACGCAGTATTTT. Translated, it gives CASSQDGGAPPTDTQYF.

The rearrangement links TRBV30 to TRBJ2-1; 7 bases agree with TRBD2. Trimming took 1 base from V and 6 from J; bases not matched to a gene: 0. The length of the CDR3 is 12 residues. Germline assignment: CDR1 GTSNPN and CDR2 SVGIG (reference sequence). CDR3 loop: CAWSAGGNEQFF. CDR3 nucleotide sequence: TGTGCCTGGAGTGCGGGGGGCAATGAGCAGTTCTTC.

The gene calls are TRBV6-5 and TRBJ1-4; TRBD1 matches 9 bases. The V gene end was trimmed by 2 bases and the J gene end by 8 bases; junction bases not matched to a gene: 6. CDR3 length: 15 residues. Germline CDR1 MNHEY, CDR2 SVGAGI. In nucleotides, the CDR3 is TGTGCCAGCAGTTACCCGGACAGGGGAAGGGAAAAACTGTTTTTT. Translating it yields CASSYPDRGREKLFF.

This rearrangement joins TRBV5-5 to TRBJ1-4, with D perhaps TRBD1 (5 bases). The CDR3 is made up of 15 amino acids. Germline V gives CDR1 SGHKS, CDR2 YYEKEE (reference sequence). Between the trimmed V and J ends, which lost 0 bases and 7 bases, there was a span of 13 bases. CDR3 DNA: TGTGCCAGCAGCTTGGAATGGGGGTTTCGTGAAAAACTGTTTTTT. It is translated as CASSLEWGFREKLFF.

V gene TRBV20-1 combines with J gene TRBJ1-2; the D gene is possibly TRBD1 (6 bases). Per germline, CDR1 DFQATT and CDR2 SNEGSKA (reference sequence). With 3 bases removed from V and 6 bases from J, the gap between germline ends came to 11 bases. The CDR3 has 12 amino acids. CDR3 protein: CSASPGGDGYTF. The CDR3 DNA reads TGCAGTGCTAGTCCCGGGGGCGATGGCTACACCTTC.

The genes are TRBV6-5 and TRBJ2-2, with 8 bases lining up with TRBD2. Germline CDR1 is MNHEY and CDR2 is SVGAGI. Trimming at V came to 4 bases and at J to 4 bases, leaving 5 bases not matched to a gene. This CDR3 region has 15 residues. The CDR3 bases are TGTGCCAGCAGTTTCCGGGAGGGCAGCACCGGGGAGCTGTTTTTT. Translated, it gives CASSFREGSTGELFF.

The chain has TRBV10-1 and TRBJ1-1; D is undetermined. Trimming stripped 4 bases from V and 1 base from J, with 7 bases between. Germline values: CDR1 WNHNN, CDR2 SYGVQD (reference sequence). The CDR3 totals 13 residues. CDR3 region: CASSGPGNTEAFF. DNA for the CDR3: TGCGCCAGCAGTGGGCCGGGGAACACTGAAGCTTTCTTT.

This CDR3 is CASSLALGYGYEQYF. The DNA of the CDR3 is TGTGCCAGCAGCTTGGCCTTGGGGTATGGCTACGAGCAGTACTTC. The gene calls are TRBV5-5 and TRBJ2-5; no clear D. The J call could be wrong; TRBJ2-7 is a better fit for the DNA end. CDR3 size: 15 residues. CDR1 and CDR2 (germline): SGHKS, YYEKEE (reference sequence).

This sequence joins TRBV30 and TRBJ2-7, with no clear D. The CDR3 contains 13 residues. Trimming took 0 bases from V and 4 from J, leaving 10 bases between them. Germline CDR1 GTSNPN, CDR2 SVGIG (reference sequence). As DNA, the CDR3 is TGTGCCTGGAGTGTATTTCTCGCGTACGAGCAGTACTTC. It encodes CAWSVFLAYEQYF.

The V call is TRBV20-1, the J call TRBJ1-1; the D gene is possibly TRBD1 (6 bases). The CDR3 spans 15 residues. V was shortened by 3 bases and J by 0 bases, with 14 bases between the two germline ends. The germline CDR1 and CDR2 sequences are DFQATT and SNEGSKA (reference sequence). The CDR3 region is CSASAGALLNTEAFF. CDR3 DNA: TGCAGTGCTAGTGCAGGGGCCCTCCTGAACACTGAAGCTTTCTTT.

This clone was seen once. The genes are TRBV7-9 and TRBJ1-2, with unresolved D. The length of the CDR3 is 16 residues. The ends were cut back, 2 bases at V and 0 bases at J, with 13 bases in the middle. Germline CDR1 and CDR2: SEHNR and FQNEAQ (reference sequence). Here the CDR3 DNA reads TGTGCCAGCAGCTTATTCTTAGGAGATGCTAACTATGGCTACACCTTC. Its translation: CASSLFLGDANYGYTF.

This chain joins TRBV24-1 and TRBJ2-7; 7 bases line up with TRBD1. The CDR3 has 16 amino acids. The germline gives CDR1 KGHDR, CDR2 SFDVKD. With V trimmed by 3 bases and J by 6 bases, 13 bases remained unmatched. CDR3 in amino acids: CATSDARGGVYIEQYF. CDR3 nucleotides: TGTGCCACCAGTGATGCCCGAGGGGGCGTATATATCGAGCAGTACTTC.

The chain joins TRBV7-8 to TRBJ2-1, with 10 bases fitting TRBD1. The CDR3 loop spans 16 amino acids. V gave up 5 bases and J gave up 6 bases; unmatched junction bases: 10. The germline gives CDR1 SGHVS, CDR2 FQNEAQ. As DNA, the CDR3 is TGTGCCAGCAGCGCGCCGACCGGGACAGGGGCCAATGAGCAGTTCTTC. This codes for CASSAPTGTGANEQFF.

This clone has a handful of counts. The rearrangement joins TRBV25-1 to TRBJ2-5; D is undetermined. Germline lookup yields CDR1 MGHDK and CDR2 SYGVNS. CDR3 length equals 14 residues. V shed 1 base and J shed 2 bases, with 8 bases lying between them. The DNA for the CDR3 is TGTGCCAGCAGTGAATCTGAAGTTCAAGAGACCCAGTACTTC. It encodes CASSESEVQETQYF.

CDR3: CASSRDSNYGYTF. The CDR3, as DNA: TGCGCCAGCAGCCGGGACAGTAACTATGGCTACACCTTC. The rearrangement uses TRBV5-1 and TRBJ1-2; TRBD1 matches 7 bases. CDR3 length: 13 residues. Germline V CDR1 and CDR2: SGHRS, YFSETQ. V shed 4 bases, J shed 1 base, and the junction held 1 base outside the gene matches.

CDR3 bases: TGTGCCAGCAGTTACCAGGATTACGAGCAGTACTTC. Translated: CASSYQDYEQYF. The J gene is TRBJ2-7, the V gene TRBV6-2 or TRBV6-3, with D unresolved. Looked up from germline, CDR1 is MNHEY and CDR2 is SVGEGT. The CDR3 loop spans 12 amino acids. V was clipped by 2 bases and J by 4 bases, with 6 bases between them.

The chain joins TRBV7-9 to TRBJ2-5; TRBD1 matches at 9 bases. Germline-derived CDR1 and CDR2 are SEHNR and FQNEAQ (reference sequence). CDR3 size: 12 residues. Germline trimming cut 9 bases from V and 4 bases from J; bases unmatched to any gene: 3. DNA for the CDR3: TGTGCCAGTTGGACAGGGGCAGAGACCCAGTACTTC. It codes for CASWTGAETQYF.

The chain joins TRBV25-1 to TRBJ1-2, with TRBD1 matching over 8 bases. CDR1 MGHDK and CDR2 SYGVNS come from the germline V gene. The trim removed 5 bases at V and 6 bases at J, leaving 2 bases unmatched. The CDR3 has 12 residues. CDR3 sequence (DNA): TGTGCCAGCAGTAGACAGGGGAATGGCTACACCTTC. The encoded protein is CASSRQGNGYTF.

In this sample, this clone turned up once. V usage is TRBV6-5 and J usage is TRBJ2-2; D ambiguous. This CDR3 region has 15 residues. CDR1 and CDR2 (germline): MNHEY, SVGAGI. The CDR3 coding sequence is TGTGTTTCAACCCAATTTATAATGAACACCGGGGAGCTGTTTTTT. Translated, it gives CVSTQFIMNTGELFF.